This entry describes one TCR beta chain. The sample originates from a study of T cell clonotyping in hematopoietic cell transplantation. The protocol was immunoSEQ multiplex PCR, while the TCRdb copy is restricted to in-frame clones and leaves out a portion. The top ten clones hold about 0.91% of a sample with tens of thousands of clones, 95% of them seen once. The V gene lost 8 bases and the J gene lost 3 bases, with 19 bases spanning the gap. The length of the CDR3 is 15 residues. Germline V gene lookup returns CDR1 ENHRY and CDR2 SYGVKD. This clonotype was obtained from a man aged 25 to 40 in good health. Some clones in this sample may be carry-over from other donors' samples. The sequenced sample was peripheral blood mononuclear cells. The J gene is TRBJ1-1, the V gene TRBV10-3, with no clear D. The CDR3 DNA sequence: TGTGCCATCGGAGAAATATCGGGAGTAGACACTGAAGCTTTCTTT. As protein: CAIGEISGVDTEAFF.